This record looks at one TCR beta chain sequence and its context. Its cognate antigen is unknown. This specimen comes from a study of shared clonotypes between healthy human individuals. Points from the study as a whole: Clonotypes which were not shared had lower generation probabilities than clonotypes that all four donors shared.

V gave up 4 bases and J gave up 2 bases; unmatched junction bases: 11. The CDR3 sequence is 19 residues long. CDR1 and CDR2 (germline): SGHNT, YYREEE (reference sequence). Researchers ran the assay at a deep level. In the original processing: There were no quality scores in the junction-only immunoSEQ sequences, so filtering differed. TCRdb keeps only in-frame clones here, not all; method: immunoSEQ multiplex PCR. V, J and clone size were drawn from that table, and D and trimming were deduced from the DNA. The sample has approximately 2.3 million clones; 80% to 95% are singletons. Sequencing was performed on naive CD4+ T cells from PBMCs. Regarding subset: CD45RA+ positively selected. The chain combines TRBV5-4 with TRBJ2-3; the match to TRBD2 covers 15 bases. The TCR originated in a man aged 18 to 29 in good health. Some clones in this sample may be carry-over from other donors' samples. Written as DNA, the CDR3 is TGTGCCAGCAGCCATCTCGGACTAGCGGGAGGGCCCGACACAGATACGCAGTATTTT. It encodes CASSHLGLAGGPDTDTQYF.